The present entry profiles one T cell receptor beta chain with its context. The antigen is unknown. TCR beta CDR3 regions were amplified from RNA transcripts. The workflow started with a first-round RT-PCR run with HTBI primers and then moved on to a second-round multiplex PCR. TCRdb passed the multiplex PCR reads through MiXCR, listing each CDR3 protein once. The data contain more than 1,000,000 distinct CDR3 sequences, around a third of them singletons. The data derive from a study of Graves' ophthalmopathy and Graves' hyperthyroidism. Study findings and constraints: The model's ophthalmopathy progression predictions had roughly 71% sensitivity and over 72% specificity. The blood repertoire also included most expanded thyroid clonotypes above 0.001 frequency.

Hyperthyroidism patients, all newly diagnosed, had under 2 months' duration and ages of 18 to 65. Diagnosis was based on clinical symptoms, serum thyroxine, TRAb, thyroid ultrasound and orbital computed tomography. There are 12 residues in the CDR3. V lost 5 bases, J lost 14 bases, and 15 bases lay in between. The germline CDR1 and CDR2 sequences are MDHEN and SYDVKM. The chain joins TRBV28 to TRBJ1-4, with D possibly TRBD1 on 5 matching bases. This TCR was sampled from an adult man with Graves' hyperthyroidism. Source material: peripheral blood or thyroid tissue (not recorded which). The CDR3 nucleotides are TGTGCCAGCAGTCAAGGGGTCAAGAGGCTGTTTTTT. Encoded protein: CASSQGVKRLFF. The full variable domain, with the rest looked up from reference TRBV28 and TRBJ1-4, is DVKVTQSSRYLVKRTGEKVFLECVQDMDHENMFWYRQDPGLGLRLIYFSYDVKMKEKGDIPEGYSVSREKKERFSLILESASTNQTSMYLCASSQGVKRLFFGSGTQLSVL.